The 5 T cell receptor beta chains reported below all come from one sample, sequenced in a study of blood T cells in healthy people across ages. Together with a sample-barcoded 5' primer, a J-beta primer mix was included in a second PCR lasting roughly 6 to 12 cycles. Each CDR3 protein is one row after TCRdb ran MiXCR on the 5' RACE reads. Here the sample spans over a million distinct CDR3 sequences, approximately 42% being singletons. The material sequenced was blood. These TCRs come from a woman aged 18-30 years in good health.

The V and J genes are TRBV6-6 and TRBJ1-2; D may be TRBD1 (6 bases). V shed 0 bases and J shed 6 bases, with 14 bases lying between them. Germline-derived CDR1 and CDR2 are MNHNY and SVGAGI (reference sequence). CDR3 length: 15 amino acids. The CDR3: CASSYSSSRGDGYTF. The CDR3 bases are TGTGCCAGCAGTTACTCTAGTTCTAGGGGGGATGGCTACACCTTC.

This clonotype was detected only a few times. The gene calls are TRBV12-3 or TRBV12-4 and TRBJ2-7, with 10 bases identical to TRBD1. This CDR3 has 13 residues. V was pared by 8 bases and J by 9 bases, with 10 bases of the junction left unmatched. CDR3 bases: TGTGCCAGCTCCGGGACAGGGGTAGGTGGGCAGTACTTC. Translation: CASSGTGVGGQYF.

For this clonotype: A clone one base away is much larger, so this may be a read error. The V and J genes are TRBV20-1 and TRBJ2-5, with TRBD2 matching over 12 bases. The J segment lost 11 bases and the V segment lost 5 bases, leaving 18 bases of the junction unmatched. CDR3 length: 16 amino acids. CDR1 is DFQATT and CDR2 is SNEGSKA in the germline V gene (reference sequence). CDR3: CSARRLAGVSYNEQYF. The CDR3 bases are TGCAGTGCTCGACGACTAGCGGGAGTATCCTACAATGAGCAGTACTTC.

The genes are TRBV7-2 and TRBJ2-7; D may correspond to TRBD1 or TRBD2 (5 bases each). Deletions cut 1 base from V and 4 bases from J, with 8 bases between. The CDR3 is 13 amino acids. The germline gives CDR1 SGHTA, CDR2 FQGNSA. CDR3 loop: CASSLGDLYEQYF. CDR3 nucleotides: TGTGCCAGCAGCTTAGGGGACCTTTACGAGCAGTACTTC.

In its sample, this clonotype was seen a few times. CDR3 bases: TGCAGTGCCCCCTCCCGGACAGGCTCCTACGAGCAGTACTTC. Translating gives CSAPSRTGSYEQYF. The chain links TRBV20-1 to TRBJ2-7; 7 positions match TRBD1. CDR3 size: 14 residues. V lost 6 bases and J lost 0; bases outside the gene matches: 8. The V gene's germline CDR1 is DFQATT and CDR2 SNEGSKA (reference sequence).